The 15 T cell receptor beta chains below come from one sample, sequenced in a study of blood T cell repertoires in COVID-19. TCRdb keeps only in-frame clones here, not all; method: immunoSEQ multiplex PCR. The profile shows roughly 380,000 clones, about four fifths of them singletons. Sequenced input: peripheral blood. The receptors derive from a human donor with acute or convalescent COVID-19. The donor label of this sample is uncertain.

This chain links TRBV24-1 with TRBJ2-3, with 9 bases fitting TRBD1. Germline CDR1 and CDR2: KGHDR and SFDVKD. The CDR3 has 15 residues. V dropped 3 bases and J dropped 2; count of bases not matched to a gene: 2. The CDR3 loop is CATSDRDRATDTQYF. CDR3 sequence (DNA): TGTGCCACCAGTGATCGGGACAGGGCCACAGATACGCAGTATTTT.

Ten or more counts support this clone. V gene TRBV5-4 combines with J gene TRBJ1-1; no firm D call. There are 12 residues in the CDR3. Germline V gives CDR1 SGHNT, CDR2 YYREEE (reference sequence). V dropped 0 bases and J dropped 9 bases, with 9 bases sitting between them. CDR3 in DNA: TGTGCCAGCAGCTTGGATGTGAGGAAAGCTTTCTTT. As protein: CASSLDVRKAFF.

This clone was seen a handful of times. This chain joins TRBV5-1 and TRBJ2-7, with D maybe TRBD2 (6 bases). The V end was cut by 4 bases, the J end by 3 bases, with 17 bases between. The length of the CDR3 is 15 residues. The germline V gene has CDR1 SGHRS and CDR2 YFSETQ. This CDR3 is CASSPGGGTDYEQYF. The CDR3 DNA sequence: TGCGCCAGCAGCCCGGGTGGGGGGACGGACTACGAGCAGTACTTC.

This clone was detected a few times. Additional DNA sequences in this sample encode the identical CDR3. The CDR3 protein is CASSRGGYEQYF. As DNA, the CDR3 is TGTGCCAGCAGTCGGGGAGGCTACGAGCAGTACTTC. The chain links TRBV3-1 (or the pseudogene TRBV3-2) to TRBJ2-7; TRBD2 is a possible D gene (6 bases). V was trimmed by 6 bases and J by 3 bases, leaving 9 bases between them. The CDR3 extends over 12 amino acids. CDR1 is LGHDT, CDR2 YNNKEL, per germline (reference sequence).

The chain links TRBV24-1 to TRBJ2-3, with 12 bases identical to TRBD1. Germline CDR1 reads KGHDR; CDR2 reads SFDVKD. The CDR3 runs to 15 residues. Trimming at V came to 4 bases and at J to 6 bases, leaving 4 bases not matched to a gene. CDR3 protein: CATSDPGTGGDTQYF. CDR3 sequence (DNA): TGTGCCACCAGTGACCCCGGGACAGGGGGCGATACGCAGTATTTT.

The chain combines TRBV6-5 with TRBJ1-1, with a tentative D call TRBD1 (6 bases). Germline lookup yields CDR1 MNHEY and CDR2 SVGAGI. The V end lost 6 bases, the J end lost 1 base, and 15 bases lay between the germline ends. The CDR3 spans 15 residues. The CDR3, as DNA: TGTGCCAGCAGAAAACAGGGCATCGGGAACACTGAAGCTTTCTTT. Translation: CASRKQGIGNTEAFF.

V is TRBV6-1 and J is TRBJ2-5; D unclear. Trimming took off 3 bases at V and 6 bases at J, with 11 bases between the two ends. Germline CDR1 is MNHNS and CDR2 is SASEGT. CDR3 length: 13 residues. As DNA, the CDR3 is TGTGCCAGCAGTGATCCAGCGCCCCAGACCCAGTACTTC. Protein sequence: CASSDPAPQTQYF.

V usage is TRBV5-4 and J usage is TRBJ1-1; TRBD1 might be the D (6 bases). CDR1 SGHNT and CDR2 YYREEE come from the germline V gene (reference sequence). The V end lost 5 bases, the J end lost 0 bases, and 14 bases lay between the germline ends. This CDR3 has 15 residues. The CDR3 sequence: CASSNIQGMNTEAFF. For the CDR3, the DNA is TGTGCCAGCAGTAACATCCAGGGGATGAACACTGAAGCTTTCTTT.

This clone appeared a few times. The chain couples TRBV13 to TRBJ1-1; no firm D call. Per the germline V gene, CDR1 is PRHDT and CDR2 is FYEKMQ (reference sequence). This CDR3 region has 16 residues. Trimming took 1 base from V and 4 from J, leaving 16 bases between them. CDR3 sequence: CASSLDARGRSTEAFF. The CDR3 DNA sequence: TGTGCCAGCAGCTTAGACGCCCGAGGCCGGTCCACTGAAGCTTTCTTT.

This clone appeared a single time. V is TRBV15 and J is TRBJ2-5, with 7 bases that match TRBD2. CDR1 and CDR2 from the germline V gene are LNHNV and YYDKDF (reference sequence). The CDR3 contains 15 residues. The junction had 7 bases not matched to a gene; V was cut back by 1 base and J by 5 bases. CDR3 nucleotide sequence: TGTGCCACCAGCAGAGTTAGGGAGGGCCGGGAGACCCAGTACTTC. This sequence encodes CATSRVREGRETQYF.

The rearrangement joins TRBV6-1 to TRBJ1-1, with TRBD1 matching over 7 bases. Germline CDR1 MNHNS, CDR2 SASEGT. V lost 2 bases to trimming and J lost 6 bases; unmatched junction nucleotides: 12. This CDR3 has 16 amino acids. Here the CDR3 DNA reads TGTGCCAGCAGTGAAAAGAGGTCGACAGGGCTGGCTGAAGCTTTCTTT. Translating gives CASSEKRSTGLAEAFF.

J is TRBJ1-5 and V is TRBV28; 8 nucleotides match TRBD1. V was pared by 2 bases and J by 8 bases, with 2 bases of the junction left unmatched. The V gene's germline CDR1 is MDHEN and CDR2 SYDVKM. The CDR3 covers 13 residues. CDR3 amino acids: CASSLTGGKPQHF. DNA for the CDR3: TGTGCCAGCAGTTTAACAGGGGGTAAGCCCCAGCATTTT.

With respect to this clone: The same CDR3 arises from other DNA sequences in this sample as well. The chain is built from TRBV30 and TRBJ1-5; TRBD1 agrees at 10 bases. Germline V CDR1 and CDR2: GTSNPN, SVGIG (reference sequence). The CDR3 runs 13 residues. V was clipped by 5 bases and J by 3 bases; unmatched bases: 1. The CDR3 sequence: CAWDRGPNQPQHF. CDR3 nucleotide sequence: TGTGCCTGGGACAGGGGGCCCAATCAGCCCCAGCATTTT.

This clone showed up just once. This rearrangement joins TRBV19 to TRBJ1-6; D gene uncertain. CDR1 is LNHDA and CDR2 is SQIVND in the germline V gene (reference sequence). The CDR3 runs to 14 residues. Trimming stripped 4 bases from V and 5 bases from J, with 9 bases between. The CDR3 nucleotides read TGTGCCAGTAGTACTGGGCCTGATAATTCACCCCTCCACTTT. This encodes CASSTGPDNSPLHF.

The chain employs TRBV6-1 and TRBJ1-2; D not resolved. Germline values: CDR1 MNHNS, CDR2 SASEGT. There are 13 residues in the CDR3. Trimming removed 0 bases from V and 3 bases from J, with 5 bases in between. CDR3 in DNA: TGTGCCAGCAGTGAAGCCCAGGACTATGGCTACACCTTC. It yields the protein CASSEAQDYGYTF.